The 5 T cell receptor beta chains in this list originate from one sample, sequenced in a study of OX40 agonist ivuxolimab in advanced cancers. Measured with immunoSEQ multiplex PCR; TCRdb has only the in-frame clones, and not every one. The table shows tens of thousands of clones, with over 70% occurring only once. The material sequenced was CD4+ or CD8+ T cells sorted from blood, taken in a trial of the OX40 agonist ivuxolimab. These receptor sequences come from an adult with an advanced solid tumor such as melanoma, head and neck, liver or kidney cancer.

The CDR3 sequence: CASSQDLGSSQPQHF. CDR3 DNA sequence: TGCGCCAGCAGCCAAGACCTGGGCTCTAGTCAGCCCCAGCATTTT. The chain couples TRBV4-3 to TRBJ1-5; no clear D gene. Germline V gene lookup returns CDR1 LGHNA and CDR2 YSLEER. Trimming stripped 0 bases from V and 6 bases from J, with 12 bases between. The CDR3 runs to 15 residues.

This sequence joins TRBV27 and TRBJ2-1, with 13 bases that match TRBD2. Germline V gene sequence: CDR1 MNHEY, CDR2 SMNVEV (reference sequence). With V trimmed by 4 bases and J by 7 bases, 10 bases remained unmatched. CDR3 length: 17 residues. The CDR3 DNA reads TGTGCCAGCAGTTCCCTTGGACTAGCGGGAGTGGGGAATGAGCAGTTCTTC. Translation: CASSSLGLAGVGNEQFF.

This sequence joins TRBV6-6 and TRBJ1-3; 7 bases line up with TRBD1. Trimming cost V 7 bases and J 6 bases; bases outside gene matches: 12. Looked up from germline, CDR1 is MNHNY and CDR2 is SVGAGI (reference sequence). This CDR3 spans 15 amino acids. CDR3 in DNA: TGTGCCAGCACCCAACTACAGGGGAGAAAAAACACCATATATTTT. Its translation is CASTQLQGRKNTIYF.

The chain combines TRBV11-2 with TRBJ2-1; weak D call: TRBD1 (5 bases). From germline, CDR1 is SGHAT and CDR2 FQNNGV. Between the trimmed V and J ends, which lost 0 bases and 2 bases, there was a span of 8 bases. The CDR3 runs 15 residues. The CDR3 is CASSLDQGTYNEQFF. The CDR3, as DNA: TGTGCCAGCAGCTTAGATCAGGGTACCTACAATGAGCAGTTCTTC. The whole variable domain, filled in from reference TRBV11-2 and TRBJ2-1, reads EAGVAQSPRYKIIEKRQSVAFWCNPISGHATLYWYQQILGQGPKLLIQFQNNGVVDDSQLPKDRFSAERLKGVDSTLKIQPAKLEDSAVYLCASSLDQGTYNEQFFGPGTRLTVL.

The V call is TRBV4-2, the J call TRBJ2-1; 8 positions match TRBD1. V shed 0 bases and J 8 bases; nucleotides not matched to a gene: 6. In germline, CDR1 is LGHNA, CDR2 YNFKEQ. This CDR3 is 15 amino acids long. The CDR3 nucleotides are TGTGCCAGCAGCCAAGAAGGAACAGGGGGGTATGAGCAGTTCTTC. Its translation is CASSQEGTGGYEQFF.